This entry lists 2 T cell receptor beta chains sequenced from one sample in a study of CD8 T cells in Susac syndrome. Reverse transcription used about 0.45 to 1 ug RNA and random hexamers. TCRdb recomputed calls from the immunoSEQ multiplex PCR reads with MiXCR, one row per CDR3 protein. Of more than 110,000 distinct CDR3 sequences in the sample, over 85% were seen once. Sequencing used CD8+ T cells from PBMCs. Receptor source: a human donor in good health.

J is TRBJ2-3 and V is TRBV29-1; 8 nucleotides align to TRBD1. Germline V CDR1 and CDR2: SQVTM, ANQGSEA. The CDR3 has 15 amino acids. After removal of 6 bases from V and 0 bases from J, the junction contained 8 bases not matched to a gene. CDR3 region: CSVDGYRGSTDTQYF. The CDR3 DNA sequence: TGCAGCGTCGACGGATACAGGGGGAGCACAGATACGCAGTATTTT.

J is TRBJ2-3 and V is TRBV27; 12 nucleotides align to TRBD2. CDR1 is MNHEY, CDR2 SMNVEV, per germline (reference sequence). V gave up 2 bases and J gave up 0 bases; unmatched junction bases: 9. CDR3 size: 19 residues. CDR3 loop: CASSLPTSGSLVSTDTQYF. DNA for the CDR3: TGTGCCAGCAGTTTACCGACTAGCGGGAGCTTGGTTAGCACAGATACGCAGTATTTT.